This T cell receptor (beta chain) is from a study of blood T cell repertoires in COVID-19. Study-level background: From T cells, B-cell-depleted T cells, or PBMCs came the material, which was cDNA or gDNA.

From germline, CDR1 is SGDLS and CDR2 YYNGEE. This CDR3 spans 17 amino acids. The V end was cut by 3 bases, the J end by 0 bases, with 18 bases between. TCRdb's table, derived via immunoSEQ multiplex PCR, lists solely in-frame clones and lacks some. The sample contains over 70,000 clones, about 80% of which appear only once. The sequence came from a human donor in a cohort sampled during active COVID-19. The chain combines TRBV9 with TRBJ1-2, with D perhaps TRBD1 (6 bases). The sample was peripheral blood. The CDR3 region is CASSANRESTSNYGYTF. The DNA of the CDR3 is TGTGCCAGCAGCGCTAACAGGGAGTCTACTTCTAACTATGGCTACACCTTC.